This passage covers 10 T cell receptor beta chains from one sample sequenced in a study of cytomegalovirus exposure and HLA in healthy donors. 13 Jbeta primers and 60 Vbeta primers were used for the PCR. Some clones are missing from TCRdb's copy, which holds only in-frame ones; the method was immunoSEQ multiplex PCR. The repertoire holds 75,000 to 90,000 clones, with around 9.1% as singletons. The sample consisted of PBMCs. Source of these receptors: a man aged 55 to 70 in good health and CMV-seropositive.

Here the CDR3 reads CASSMRGPSEAFF. CDR3 nucleotides: TGTGCCAGTAGTATGCGGGGCCCCTCTGAAGCTTTCTTT. The V call is TRBV19, the J call TRBJ1-1; maybe TRBD1 (5 bases). The CDR3 extends over 13 amino acids. Trimming cost V 3 bases and J 6 bases, with 11 bases left between them. The V gene's germline CDR1 is LNHDA and CDR2 SQIVND (reference sequence). The full variable domain, rest sourced from reference TRBV19 and TRBJ1-1, is DGGITQSPKYLFRKEGQNVTLSCEQNLNHDAMYWYRQDPGQGLRLIYYSQIVNDFQKGDIAEGYSVSREKKESFPLTVTSAQKNPTAFYLCASSMRGPSEAFFGQGTRLTVV.

This sequence joins TRBV5-8 and TRBJ1-1; D not resolved. Germline V gives CDR1 SGHTS, CDR2 YDEGEE. The CDR3 runs 12 residues. V lost 1 base, J lost 10 bases, and 11 bases lay in between. The CDR3 DNA reads as TGTGCCAGCAGCTTGCCTATAAGTGGAGCTTTCTTT. Protein sequence: CASSLPISGAFF.

The rearrangement links TRBV30 to TRBJ2-1; TRBD1 agrees at 7 bases. The J segment lost 9 bases and the V segment lost 2 bases, leaving 10 bases of the junction unmatched. The CDR3 length is 14 residues. Germline V CDR1 and CDR2: GTSNPN, SVGIG (reference sequence). The CDR3 here is CAWSSPRGGGEQFF. As DNA, the CDR3 is TGTGCCTGGAGTTCCCCAAGAGGGGGCGGTGAGCAGTTCTTC.

The chain's CDR3 is CASSEILAGGPSSADTQYF. The CDR3, as DNA: TGTGCCAGCAGCGAAATCCTAGCGGGAGGGCCAAGTAGCGCAGATACGCAGTATTTT. V gene TRBV11-2 combines with J gene TRBJ2-3; 12 bases fit TRBD2. Germline V gene lookup returns CDR1 SGHAT and CDR2 FQNNGV. The CDR3 consists of 19 residues. J gave up 4 bases and V 5 bases, and 16 bases lay outside the gene matches. Variable domain in full (rest from reference TRBV11-2 and TRBJ2-3): EAGVAQSPRYKIIEKRQSVAFWCNPISGHATLYWYQQILGQGPKLLIQFQNNGVVDDSQLPKDRFSAERLKGVDSTLKIQPAKLEDSAVYLCASSEILAGGPSSADTQYFGPGTRLTVL.

The table lists this clone with a few counts. The chain joins TRBV14 to TRBJ1-1; possibly TRBD1 for D (5 bases). V lost 0 bases, J lost 6 bases, and 17 bases lay in between. The CDR3 is 16 residues long. CDR1 and CDR2 (germline): SGHDN, FVKESK. The chain's CDR3 is CASSQESMQGGAEAFF. The CDR3 DNA reads as TGTGCCAGCAGCCAAGAATCGATGCAGGGTGGCGCTGAAGCTTTCTTT.

The sample holds a few counts of this clone. The chain has TRBV5-1 and TRBJ2-3; weak D call: TRBD2 (6 bases). CDR1 and CDR2 (germline): SGHRS, YFSETQ. This CDR3 region has 14 residues. Trimming took 7 bases from V and 8 from J, leaving 20 bases between them. The CDR3 protein is CASDKTTSSGTQYF. In nucleotides, the CDR3 is TGCGCCAGCGATAAAACGACTAGTTCCGGTACGCAGTATTTT.

In this sample, this clone turned up a few times. This chain connects TRBV30 to TRBJ1-1, with 10 bases matching TRBD1. Germline V lookup: CDR1 GTSNPN, CDR2 SVGIG (reference sequence). V dropped 4 bases and J dropped 4; count of bases not matched to a gene: 6. This CDR3 has 14 residues. Here the CDR3 DNA reads TGTGCCTGGAACGCCGGGACAGGGGTCACTGAAGCTTTCTTT. The encoded protein is CAWNAGTGVTEAFF.

This clone occurred a few times. The chain couples TRBV11-2 to TRBJ2-5, with 7 bases that match TRBD2. V was pared by 3 bases and J by 5 bases, with 6 bases of the junction left unmatched. Germline V gene lookup returns CDR1 SGHAT and CDR2 FQNNGV. This CDR3 is 14 amino acids long. CDR3 sequence: CASSFTTSVETQYF. As DNA, the CDR3 is TGTGCCAGCAGCTTCACCACTAGCGTGGAGACCCAGTACTTC.

With respect to this clone: The junction and the germline gene differ at one end; a read error may be behind it. Other nucleotide sequences in the sample specify the same CDR3. V and J are TRBV6-5 and TRBJ1-6; 10 bases are shared with TRBD1. The germline CDR1 and CDR2 sequences are MNHEY and SVGAGI. The CDR3 runs to 13 residues. DNA of the CDR3: TGTGCCAGTTCCGGGACAGGGGATTCGCCCCTCCACTTT. Its translation: CASSGTGDSPLHF.

V and J are TRBV4-1 and TRBJ1-4; 8 bases line up with TRBD1. The CDR3 runs to 19 residues. CDR1 is MGHRA, CDR2 YSYEKL, per germline. Trimming cost V 5 bases and J 0 bases; bases outside gene matches: 14. CDR3 bases: TGCGCCAGCAGCTTAAGGGCTGGGCAGGGGGCTGCAACTAATGAAAAACTGTTTTTT. It translates to CASSLRAGQGAATNEKLFF.